These 32 T cell receptor beta chains were sequenced from one sample in a study of molecular identifiers for immune sequencing clone quantification. TCRdb redid the calling of the PCR reads with MiXCR, one entry per CDR3 protein. This table holds about half a million distinct CDR3 sequences, about 21% found once. Sequencing used naive CD8+ T cells from blood, with Jurkat cell RNA spiked in. Subset here: FACS-sorted CD8+CD4-CCR7+CD45RA+ naive T cells. Source of these receptors: a human donor in good health. Some libraries in this study had Jurkat cell RNA spiked in.

The chain carries TRBV19 and TRBJ1-5; 9 bases line up with TRBD1. CDR3 length: 16 residues. V shed 0 bases and J 6 bases; nucleotides not matched to a gene: 6. Germline V gene data show CDR1 as LNHDA and CDR2 as SQIVND (reference sequence). The CDR3 sequence: CASSIDRTGAPQPQHF. CDR3 bases: TGTGCCAGTAGTATAGATCGGACAGGGGCGCCTCAGCCCCAGCATTTT.

About this clonotype itself: At one boundary the junction diverges from the germline segment, which might be a read error. V is TRBV13 and J is TRBJ2-1; unclear D gene. CDR3 length: 13 residues. Germline CDR1 and CDR2: PRHDT and FYEKMQ (reference sequence). CDR3 sequence reads: CASSPPLYNEQLF. For the CDR3, the DNA is TGTGCCAGCAGCCCCCCTCTATACAATGAGCAGCTCTTC.

This chain joins TRBV7-9 and TRBJ1-5, with D possibly matching TRBD1 (5 bases). The CDR3 totals 15 residues. Germline CDR1 and CDR2: SEHNR and FQNEAQ (reference sequence). V dropped 4 bases and J dropped 1 base, with 11 bases sitting between them. In DNA form, the CDR3 reads TGTGCCAGCAGCTCAGGGCTCGGGAGCAATCAGCCCCAGCATTTT. This sequence encodes CASSSGLGSNQPQHF.

This clonotype was detected many times. This chain connects TRBV20-1 to TRBJ2-7; 7 bases are shared with TRBD2. Trimming cost V 0 bases and J 3 bases; bases outside gene matches: 2. Looked up from germline, CDR1 is DFQATT and CDR2 is SNEGSKA (reference sequence). The length of the CDR3 is 13 residues. The DNA for the CDR3 is TGCAGTGCTAGAGATCCGGGAGGCTACGAGCAGTACTTC. This sequence encodes CSARDPGGYEQYF.

This clonotype was seen more than once but under ten times. V gene TRBV4-1 combines with J gene TRBJ1-1; no clear D. From germline, CDR1 is MGHRA and CDR2 YSYEKL. The V end was cut by 2 bases, the J end by 1 base, with 8 bases between. The CDR3 loop spans 14 amino acids. The CDR3 DNA is TGCGCCAGCAGCCAAAGTGGCAGGAACACTGAAGCTTTCTTT. Translation: CASSQSGRNTEAFF.

The table lists this clonotype with a few counts. V gene TRBV18 combines with J gene TRBJ2-6; TRBD1 is a possible D gene (7 bases). Trimming pared 4 bases from V and 4 bases from J, leaving 17 bases between. The length of the CDR3 is 17 residues. Germline assignment: CDR1 KGHSH and CDR2 LQKENI. This chain's CDR3 is CASSLRDSLWGANVLTF. CDR3 coding DNA: TGTGCCAGCTCACTGCGGGACAGCCTTTGGGGGGCCAACGTCCTGACTTTC.

This clonotype has at least ten counts. The chain uses TRBV6-2 or TRBV6-3 and TRBJ1-1, with D perhaps TRBD1 (5 bases). Trimming stripped 0 bases from V and 1 base from J, with 9 bases between. The CDR3 contains 15 residues. From germline, CDR1 is MNHEY and CDR2 SVGEGT. Here the CDR3 reads CASSYSTDRNTEAFF. The CDR3 nucleotides are TGTGCCAGCAGTTACTCGACCGACAGGAACACTGAAGCTTTCTTT.

With respect to this clonotype: A read error is possible here, since a much larger clone lies one base away. The rearrangement uses TRBV24-1 and TRBJ2-7, with unresolved D. Germline values: CDR1 KGHDR, CDR2 SFDVKD. Between the trimmed V and J ends, which lost 5 bases and 4 bases, there was a span of 11 bases. The CDR3 covers 13 residues. CDR3 loop: CATSAGHVYEQYF. For the CDR3, the DNA is TGTGCCACCAGTGCCGGCCATGTGTACGAGCAGTACTTC.

About this clonotype: With a much larger clone just one base away, this may be a read error. Likely a read error: the CDR3 ends without its conserved phenylalanine or tryptophan. The genes are TRBV12-3 or TRBV12-4 and TRBJ2-3, with TRBD1 matching over 9 bases. Trimming at V came to 6 bases and at J to 6 bases, leaving 10 bases not matched to a gene. The CDR3 is made up of 15 amino acids. CDR3 region: CASSPGQGFVDTQYL. DNA of the CDR3: TGTGCCAGCAGCCCGGGACAGGGATTTGTTGATACGCAGTATCTT.

This chain connects TRBV5-4 to TRBJ2-7; D perhaps matches TRBD2 (5 bases). V lost 4 bases and J 2 bases, leaving 13 bases between the germline ends. The CDR3 loop spans 14 amino acids. Germline CDR1 and CDR2: SGHNT and YYREEE (reference sequence). Written as DNA, the CDR3 is TGTGCCAGCAGCCCGACGGGGAAAACCTACGAGCAGTACTTC. This gives the protein CASSPTGKTYEQYF.

In this sample, this clonotype turned up many times. The genes are TRBV2 and TRBJ2-6; D is ambiguous. The CDR3 loop spans 17 amino acids. Germline V CDR1 and CDR2: SNHLY, FYNNEI. V was trimmed by 2 bases and J by 0 bases, leaving 11 bases between them. The CDR3 bases are TGTGCCAGCAGTGAAAATTACATGTACTCTGGGGCCAACGTCCTGACTTTC. It is translated as CASSENYMYSGANVLTF.

This clonotype was seen at least ten times. The chain couples TRBV29-1 to TRBJ2-1, with D hard to call. The V end lost 3 bases, the J end lost 3 bases, and 18 bases lay between the germline ends. CDR3 length: 16 amino acids. Germline CDR1 and CDR2: SQVTM and ANQGSEA. CDR3 bases: TGCAGCGTTGATCCCCCGGCCGAGGCAAACTACAATGAGCAGTTCTTC. Encoded protein: CSVDPPAEANYNEQFF.

Turning to this clonotype: The junction departs from germline at one end; a sequencing error may be responsible. J is TRBJ2-1 and V is TRBV4-3; 11 nucleotides match TRBD1. This CDR3 has 15 residues. CDR1 and CDR2 from the germline V gene are LGHNA and YSLEER. As DNA, the CDR3 is TGCGCCAGCAGCCAAGACGGACAGGGGGCAGGTGAGCAGTTCTTT. As protein: CASSQDGQGAGEQFF.

This clonotype was seen ten or more times. The rearrangement joins TRBV4-3 to TRBJ2-1; 9 bases agree with TRBD2. From germline, CDR1 is LGHNA and CDR2 YSLEER. The V gene end was trimmed by 3 bases and the J gene end by 10 bases; junction bases not matched to a gene: 13. This CDR3 has 16 residues. The CDR3 DNA is TGCGCCAGCAGCCAGGATAGCGGGGGACCCGAAAGCGAGCAGTTCTTC. This sequence encodes CASSQDSGGPESEQFF.

V usage is TRBV7-9 and J usage is TRBJ2-7; 10 nucleotides match TRBD1. V was pared by 5 bases and J by 3 bases, with 7 bases of the junction left unmatched. The germline gives CDR1 SEHNR, CDR2 FQNEAQ (reference sequence). The CDR3 contains 15 residues. CDR3 residues: CASSAGTGAFYEQYF. The DNA of the CDR3 is TGTGCCAGCAGCGCCGGGACAGGGGCCTTCTACGAGCAGTACTTC. Supplemented by reference TRBV7-9 and TRBJ2-7, the full variable domain reads DTGVSQNPRHKITKRGQNVTFRCDPISEHNRLYWYRQTLGQGPEFLTYFQNEAQLEKSRLLSDRFSAERPKGSFSTLEIQRTEQGDSAMYLCASSAGTGAFYEQYFGPGTRLTVT.

The chain combines TRBV4-1 with TRBJ2-3; D possibly corresponds to TRBD2 (5 bases). Per the germline V gene, CDR1 is MGHRA and CDR2 is YSYEKL. V lost 4 bases to trimming and J lost 9 bases, with 17 bases between them. The CDR3 runs to 14 residues. DNA of the CDR3: TGCGCCAGCAGCCCGTCCGGACTTTTCCCCACGCAGTATTTT. Translation: CASSPSGLFPTQYF.

The chain carries TRBV24-1 and TRBJ2-3; 8 bases align to TRBD2. V was pared by 3 bases and J by 0 bases, with 7 bases of the junction left unmatched. CDR1 and CDR2 from the germline V gene are KGHDR and SFDVKD. This CDR3 is 17 amino acids long. The CDR3 protein is CATSDILAGTSTDTQYF. The CDR3 DNA is TGTGCCACCAGTGATATTTTAGCGGGAACTAGCACAGATACGCAGTATTTT.

This clonotype showed up many times. This chain joins TRBV12-3 or TRBV12-4 and TRBJ2-3; a weak D match, TRBD1 (6 bases). This CDR3 is built from 14 residues. Trimming pared 1 base from V and 6 bases from J, leaving 11 bases between. The CDR3 loop is CASSLVYREDTQYF. Written as DNA, the CDR3 is TGTGCCAGCAGTTTAGTCTACAGGGAGGATACGCAGTATTTT.

V gene TRBV4-3 combines with J gene TRBJ2-3, with TRBD2 matching over 8 bases. The CDR3 is made up of 15 amino acids. After removal of 4 bases from V and 5 bases from J, the junction contained 8 bases not matched to a gene. CDR1 is LGHNA, CDR2 YSLEER, per germline. Here the CDR3 reads CASSPGLGGRDTQYF. The CDR3 DNA reads as TGCGCCAGCAGCCCGGGACTAGGGGGTAGAGATACGCAGTATTTT.

The chain couples TRBV30 to TRBJ2-1; D tentatively reads TRBD1 or TRBD2 (5 bases each). Trimming removed 2 bases at V and 7 bases at J, with 15 bases between. Per germline, CDR1 GTSNPN and CDR2 SVGIG (reference sequence). CDR3 length: 14 residues. DNA of the CDR3: TGTGCCTGGAGTCTGGGACCAAGGATAAATGAGCAGTTCTTC. As protein: CAWSLGPRINEQFF.

This clonotype was counted ten times or more. J is TRBJ2-7 and V is TRBV4-1; the match to TRBD2 covers 10 bases. V lost 0 bases, J lost 9 bases, and 8 bases stayed unmatched. CDR3 size: 15 residues. Germline CDR1 is MGHRA and CDR2 is YSYEKL. CDR3 sequence: CASSQDLAGVPGQYF. CDR3 in DNA: TGCGCCAGCAGCCAAGATCTAGCGGGGGTGCCAGGGCAGTACTTC.

This clonotype was found a few times. The chain joins TRBV4-3 to TRBJ2-7; D is uncertain. V lost 0 bases, J lost 0 bases, and 9 bases lay in between. CDR3 length: 15 residues. Germline loops: CDR1 LGHNA, CDR2 YSLEER. CDR3 protein: CASSQEQVGSYEQYF. The CDR3, as DNA: TGCGCCAGCAGCCAAGAGCAGGTCGGCTCCTACGAGCAGTACTTC.

This clonotype appeared many times. The rearrangement joins TRBV19 to TRBJ1-1; D ambiguous. Germline V gene lookup returns CDR1 LNHDA and CDR2 SQIVND (reference sequence). Between the trimmed V and J ends, which lost 3 bases and 4 bases, there was a span of 12 bases. CDR3 size: 14 residues. CDR3 residues: CASSIGGVITEAFF. The DNA of the CDR3 is TGTGCCAGTAGTATCGGAGGCGTGATCACTGAAGCTTTCTTT.

At least ten counts were recorded for this clonotype. The chain couples TRBV11-2 to TRBJ2-3; D may be TRBD1 or TRBD2 (5 bases each). Germline CDR1 is SGHAT and CDR2 is FQNNGV. The V gene lost 5 bases and the J gene lost 2 bases, with 14 bases spanning the gap. CDR3 length: 15 residues. The CDR3 loop is CASSTQGPYTDTQYF. The CDR3 DNA reads as TGTGCCAGCAGCACCCAGGGACCTTACACAGATACGCAGTATTTT.

The gene calls are TRBV7-8 and TRBJ2-1; 9 bases fit TRBD1. Germline CDR1 and CDR2: SGHVS and FQNEAQ. CDR3 length: 15 amino acids. V lost 6 bases and J lost 3; bases outside the gene matches: 6. The CDR3 bases are TGTGCCAGCAGTACAACAGGGGGCCTCTACAATGAGCAGTTCTTC. Encoded protein: CASSTTGGLYNEQFF.

The sample holds many counts of this clonotype. The chain carries TRBV7-9 and TRBJ2-7; no clear D. From germline, CDR1 is SEHNR and CDR2 FQNEAQ (reference sequence). V lost 4 bases and J lost 2, with 12 bases in between. This CDR3 is 14 amino acids long. The CDR3 is CASSSDGKTYEQYF. For the CDR3, the DNA is TGTGCCAGCAGCTCGGACGGAAAGACCTACGAGCAGTACTTC.

This clonotype was detected ten times or more. The chain combines TRBV27 with TRBJ2-7; D gene unclear. Germline lookup yields CDR1 MNHEY and CDR2 SMNVEV (reference sequence). V was shortened by 4 bases and J by 2 bases, with 6 bases between the two germline ends. The CDR3 contains 12 residues. The CDR3: CASSSETYEQYF. The DNA for the CDR3 is TGTGCCAGCAGTTCCGAAACCTACGAGCAGTACTTC.

This clonotype appeared many times. The CDR3 loop is CASSIFQGGDQPQHF. The CDR3 nucleotides read TGTGCCAGTAGTATATTCCAGGGGGGAGATCAGCCCCAGCATTTT. V gene TRBV19 combines with J gene TRBJ1-5; TRBD1 matches at 7 bases. CDR1 and CDR2 (germline): LNHDA, SQIVND (reference sequence). The V segment lost 2 bases and the J segment 5 bases; nucleotides outside the gene matches: 6. This CDR3 spans 15 amino acids. Filled out from reference TRBV19 and TRBJ1-5, the complete variable domain reads DGGITQSPKYLFRKEGQNVTLSCEQNLNHDAMYWYRQDPGQGLRLIYYSQIVNDFQKGDIAEGYSVSREKKESFPLTVTSAQKNPTAFYLCASSIFQGGDQPQHFGDGTRLSIL.

As for this clonotype: A much larger clonotype is one base distant, so this may be a read error. V and J are TRBV4-3 and TRBJ1-5; maybe TRBD1 (5 bases). CDR3 length equals 16 residues. Germline V gene lookup returns CDR1 LGHNA and CDR2 YSLEER. The V end lost 6 bases, the J end lost 2 bases, and 17 bases lay between the germline ends. This CDR3 reads CASSLMWGKGNQPQHF. The CDR3 nucleotides read TGCGCCAGCAGTCTAATGTGGGGGAAAGGCAATCAGCCCCAGCATTTT.

This clonotype was recorded many times. This sequence joins TRBV2 and TRBJ2-3; 9 nucleotides align to TRBD2. Germline values: CDR1 SNHLY, CDR2 FYNNEI. The CDR3 is 16 residues long. Germline trimming cut 9 bases from V and 1 base from J; bases unmatched to any gene: 11. CDR3 sequence reads: CARIERTSEGTDTQYF. CDR3 in DNA: TGTGCCAGAATCGAGAGGACTAGCGAGGGCACAGATACGCAGTATTTT.

This clonotype was recorded at least ten times. V is TRBV2 and J is TRBJ2-1; 9 bases fit TRBD2. The CDR3 is 15 amino acids. From germline, CDR1 is SNHLY and CDR2 FYNNEI. V trimming: 3 bases; J trimming: 5 bases; junction bases outside the gene matches: 5. The CDR3: CASSDGTSRNNEQFF. Here the CDR3 DNA reads TGTGCCAGCAGTGATGGGACTAGCAGAAACAATGAGCAGTTCTTC.

V usage is TRBV6-2 or TRBV6-3 and J usage is TRBJ2-7; D not certain. The CDR3 covers 12 residues. Germline values: CDR1 MNHEY, CDR2 SVGEGT. V lost 6 bases, J lost 6 bases, and 12 bases lay in between. The CDR3 region has the DNA TGTGCCAGCAGCCTTCTGCAAACCGAGCAGTACTTC. This translates into CASSLLQTEQYF.